One T cell receptor beta chain is described in this entry. This clone's antigen is unknown. Nothing much larger sits one base from this clone, and base qualities are not available. This entry belongs to a study of blood T cell repertoires in COVID-19 (dated by TCRdb to 2020 to 2021). Regarding the study in general: The collaborator samples originated in the United States, Italy and Spain and spanned the acute and convalescent phases of COVID-19. The material from the prospective study consisted of cDNA or gDNA derived from T cells, B-cell-depleted T cells, or PBMCs. The dataset comprised deeply sampled blood TCRbeta repertoires from subjects exposed to, actively infected with, or recovered from COVID-19. The repertoires were released in a freely available public database meant as a resource for research on the immune response to SARS-CoV-2. Samples were obtained from the ongoing ImmuneRACE study (first 160 participants) and from 950 to 1,500 subjects provided by 6 global collaborators. The sample metadata nearly always contained a de-identified subject ID, COVID-19 status, age in years and sex. Where available, HLA class I and class II types were taken from metadata supplied by the sample provider and were not determined by assay-based typing.

CDR1 SGHRS and CDR2 YFSETQ are derived from the germline V gene. From the cysteine through the phenylalanine, the CDR3 covers 16 amino acids. Here the CDR3 DNA is all that survives: 48 bases in frame from base 1. Between the V and J ends, shortened by 0 bases and 7 bases respectively, the junction contains 20 bases. The immunoSEQ Assay, a bias-controlled multiplex PCR, was used to amplify TCRbeta CDR3 regions from genomic DNA. Per the original workflow: The number of nucleated cells in each sample was estimated from the amplification of reference gene primers within the assay. To quantify the absolute abundance of each unique TCRbeta CDR3 rearrangement, sequence reads were collapsed and filtered. For each sample, productive Simpson clonality was calculated as the square root of Simpson's diversity index over productive rearrangements. The clones in this table, taken by TCRdb from immuneACCESS, are in-frame only. Not every clone is retained; where verified, under half of the shortfall comes from an unresolved V gene, and the cause of the rest is unknown. V, J and clone size are taken as reported in that table, and D and trimming were inferred from the DNA itself. The sample profile shows 200,000 to 300,000 clones; 70% to 90% of them were found once. About 0.7% of the sample lies in the top ten.

On the study overall, not on this receptor specifically: The quantity of clinical and demographic metadata differed by source and by participant and was supplied without curation.

The collaborating institutions used their own protocols to collect whole blood in K2EDTA tubes. Collaborator samples were shipped for TCRbeta analysis as frozen whole blood, isolated PBMCs, or DNA extracted from either sample type. Sequences were obtained from peripheral blood. This sequence was found in a human donor in a cohort sampled during active COVID-19. Recombination joined TRBV5-1 with TRBJ2-7; perhaps TRBD1 is the D gene, with 6 bases matching. This receptor has the CDR3 CASSLVTVAGAGEQYF. The nucleotide sequence is TGCGCCAGCAGCTTGGTCACAGTCGCAGGGGCCGGGGAGCAGTACTTC.